The 10 T cell receptor beta chains given below trace back to one sample, sequenced in a study of PD-1 blockade in classical Hodgkin lymphoma. The assay was immunoSEQ multiplex PCR, and TCRdb's table has in-frame clones only and misses some. The sample holds about 13,000 clones, around 80% seen once. After autologous stem cell transplantation all patients relapsed, and prior brentuximab vedotin exposure differed between cohorts. The specimen comprised peripheral blood mononuclear cells (PBMCs), sampled at baseline. These receptors were taken from a human donor with classical Hodgkin lymphoma.

The chain combines TRBV7-2 with TRBJ2-5, with TRBD1 identical over 7 bases. Germline-derived CDR1 and CDR2 are SGHTA and FQGNSA. V dropped 5 bases and J dropped 4; count of bases not matched to a gene: 4. The CDR3 loop spans 13 amino acids. DNA of the CDR3: TGTGCCAGCAGCAAAGGGACAGCAGAGACCCAGTACTTC. Translated: CASSKGTAETQYF. Full variable domain (outside the CDR3, taken from reference TRBV7-2 and TRBJ2-5): GAGVSQSPSNKVTEKGKDVELRCDPISGHTALYWYRQSLGQGLEFLIYFQGNSAPDKSGLPSDRFSAERTGGSVSTLTIQRTQQEDSAVYLCASSKGTAETQYFGPGTRLLVL.

The chain uses TRBV5-1 and TRBJ2-3; tentative D call: TRBD1 (5 bases). From germline, CDR1 is SGHRS and CDR2 YFSETQ. Trimming left V 2 bases short and J 4 bases short, with 11 bases between. The CDR3 loop spans 14 amino acids. The CDR3 spells CASSLKGSADTQYF. The CDR3 bases are TGCGCCAGCAGCTTAAAGGGGTCAGCAGATACGCAGTATTTT.

The CDR3, as DNA: TGTGCCAGCAGTGATCCGGGTCTGGGCTACACTGAAGCTTTCTTT. Translated: CASSDPGLGYTEAFF. The V gene is TRBV25-1, the J gene TRBJ1-1; no reliable D call. Germline assignment: CDR1 MGHDK and CDR2 SYGVNS. With 3 bases removed from V and 3 bases from J, the gap between germline ends came to 14 bases. This CDR3 contains 15 residues.

This chain connects TRBV4-3 to TRBJ2-7; 11 nucleotides align to TRBD2. The CDR3 extends over 18 amino acids. V was clipped by 4 bases and J by 3 bases; unmatched bases: 14. Germline V gene data show CDR1 as LGHNA and CDR2 as YSLEER. The CDR3 region is CASSLKQSPGLADYEQYF. CDR3 sequence (DNA): TGCGCCAGCAGCCTAAAGCAGAGTCCGGGACTAGCGGACTACGAGCAGTACTTC.

The genes are TRBV27 and TRBJ1-6; no firm D call. Germline values: CDR1 MNHEY, CDR2 SMNVEV (reference sequence). This CDR3 region has 15 residues. The V gene lost 5 bases and the J gene lost 12 bases, with 20 bases spanning the gap. The CDR3 coding sequence is TGTGCCAGCAGTGAATTACTGACCGGCGGTATACCCCTCCACTTT. Protein sequence: CASSELLTGGIPLHF.

V usage is TRBV30 and J usage is TRBJ2-1, with 8 bases matching TRBD2. There are 14 residues in the CDR3. CDR1 is GTSNPN, CDR2 SVGIG, per germline (reference sequence). With 5 bases clipped from V and 6 bases from J, the junction kept 9 bases outside the gene matches. The chain's CDR3 is CAWAPGLVPNEQFF. CDR3 sequence (DNA): TGTGCCTGGGCCCCGGGACTAGTCCCCAATGAGCAGTTCTTC.

The chain couples TRBV12-5 to TRBJ1-2, with 9 bases matching TRBD1. Losses at the gene ends were 2 bases for V and 2 bases for J; bases not matched to a gene: 6. Germline V lookup: CDR1 LGHNT, CDR2 FRNRAP. This CDR3 is built from 16 residues. CDR3 in amino acids: CASGLSGQGTNYGYTF. The DNA of the CDR3 is TGTGCTAGTGGTTTGTCAGGACAGGGGACCAACTATGGCTACACCTTC.

J is TRBJ2-3 and V is TRBV18; TRBD2 agrees at 11 bases. Germline lookup yields CDR1 KGHSH and CDR2 LQKENI. J gave up 3 bases and V 3 bases, and 5 bases lay outside the gene matches. There are 16 residues in the CDR3. The CDR3 DNA reads as TGTGCCAGCTCACCTGTAGCGGGGGGGCCTACAGATACGCAGTATTTT. As protein: CASSPVAGGPTDTQYF.

J is TRBJ2-1 and V is TRBV11-3; weak D call: TRBD1 (5 bases). Germline CDR1 reads SGHNT; CDR2 reads YENEEA. The CDR3 length is 16 residues. V was clipped by 6 bases and J by 5 bases, with 20 bases between them. In nucleotides, the CDR3 is TGTGCCAGCAGGTTTCCCCAGGGTCCCGTTGACAATGAGCAGTTCTTC. This gives the protein CASRFPQGPVDNEQFF.

This clone was observed a single time. V is TRBV4-3 and J is TRBJ2-2; 7 nucleotides match TRBD1. In germline, CDR1 is LGHNA, CDR2 YSLEER. The length of the CDR3 is 17 residues. J gave up 0 bases and V 4 bases, and 8 bases lay outside the gene matches. The CDR3 DNA is TGCGCCAGCAGCCTGCAACCGGGACAGACGAACACCGGGGAGCTGTTTTTT. Its translation is CASSLQPGQTNTGELFF.